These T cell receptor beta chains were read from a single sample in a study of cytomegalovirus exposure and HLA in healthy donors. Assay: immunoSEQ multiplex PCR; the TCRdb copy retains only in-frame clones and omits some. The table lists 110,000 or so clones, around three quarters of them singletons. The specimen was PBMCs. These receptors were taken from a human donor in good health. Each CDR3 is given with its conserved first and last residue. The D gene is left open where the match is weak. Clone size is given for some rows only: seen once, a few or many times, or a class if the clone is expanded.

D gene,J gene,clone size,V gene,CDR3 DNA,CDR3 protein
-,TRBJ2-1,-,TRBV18,TGTGCCAGCTCACCGAGGGTAGGAGGCTCCTACAATGAGCAGTTCTTC,CASSPRVGGSYNEQFF
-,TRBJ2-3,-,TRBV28,TGTGCCAGCGGTTTAAGGCAGGGAACAGATACGCAGTATTTT,CASGLRQGTDTQYF
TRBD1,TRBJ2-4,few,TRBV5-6,TGTGCCAGCGGTGACAGGGGGCGGGTCGGCGACATTCAGTACTTC,CASGDRGRVGDIQYF
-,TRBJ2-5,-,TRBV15,TGTGCCACCAGCAGGCGGAAGCTCGGGGTGGGGGAGACCCAGTACTTC,CATSRRKLGVGETQYF
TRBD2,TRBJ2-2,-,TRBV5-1,TGCGCCAGCAGCTCGGGGGGCACCGGGGAGCTGTTTTTT,CASSSGGTGELFF
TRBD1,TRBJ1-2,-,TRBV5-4,TGTGCCAGCAGCGGTGGACAGGGGTTCTATGGCTACACCTTC,CASSGGQGFYGYTF
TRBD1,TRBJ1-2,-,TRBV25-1,TGTGCCAGCAGTGATTTCAGGGGGCGAGGCTACACCTTC,CASSDFRGRGYTF
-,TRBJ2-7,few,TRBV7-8,TGTGCCAGCAGCTCAACAGTGGAGCAGTACTTC,CASSSTVEQYF
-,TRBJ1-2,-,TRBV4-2,TGTGCCAGCAGTCGAGGGATGGGCTATGGCTACACCTTC,CASSRGMGYGYTF
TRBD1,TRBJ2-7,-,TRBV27,TGTGCCAGCAGTTTGTTTCCGGGACAGGGAGGCGAGCAGTACTTC,CASSLFPGQGGEQYF
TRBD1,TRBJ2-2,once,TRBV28,TGTGCCAGCAGTTTGGTGGGACAGGGGCGATGGACCGGGGAGCTGTTTTTT,CASSLVGQGRWTGELFF
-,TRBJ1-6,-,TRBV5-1,TGCGCCAGCAGCTTGGCGGGTGAGGTAAATTCACCCCTCCACTTT,CASSLAGEVNSPLHF
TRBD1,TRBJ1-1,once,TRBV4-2,TGTGCCAGCAGCCAAGAGAGAGGGGGCGAGGGTGAAGCTTTCTTT,CASSQERGGEGEAFF
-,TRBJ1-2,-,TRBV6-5,TGTGCCAGCAGCCCTCATCGGGGGGCGGACTATGGCTACACCTTC,CASSPHRGADYGYTF
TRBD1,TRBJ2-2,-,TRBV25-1,TGTGCCAGCAGTGCCCGACCTGGGGACAGGGGGCGCGCGGGGGAGCTGTTTTTT,CASSARPGDRGRAGELFF
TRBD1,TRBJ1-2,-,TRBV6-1,TGTGCCAGCAGTGGGAGACAGGGTGATGGCTACACCTTC,CASSGRQGDGYTF
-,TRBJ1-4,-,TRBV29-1,TGCAGCGTTCTGCCTTTCGCCGGGGAAAAACTGTTTTTT,CSVLPFAGEKLFF
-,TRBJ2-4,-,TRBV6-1,TGTGCCAGCAGCCTCTACGGGGGAAACATTCAGTACTTC,CASSLYGGNIQYF
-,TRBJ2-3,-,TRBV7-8,TGTGCCAGCAGCTTAGGGGGCAATCCTCGCACAGATACGCAGTATTTT,CASSLGGNPRTDTQYF
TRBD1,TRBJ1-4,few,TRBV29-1,TGCAGCGTGCAAATGGGACAGGGCCTCCTCAATGAAAAACTGTTTTTT,CSVQMGQGLLNEKLFF
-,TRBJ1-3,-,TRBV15,TGTGCCACCAGAAGCGGGGGGCCTGGAAACACCATATATTTT,CATRSGGPGNTIYF
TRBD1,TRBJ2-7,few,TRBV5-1,TGCGCCAGCAGCTTGGGACAGGGGAGAGGCTTAAACCTCTACGAGCAGTACTTC,CASSLGQGRGLNLYEQYF
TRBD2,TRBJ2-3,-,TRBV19,TGTGCCAGTAGTGGGACTAGCGGGGGTGCTAGCACAGATACGCAGTATTTT,CASSGTSGGASTDTQYF
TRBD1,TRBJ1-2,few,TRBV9,TGTGCCAGCAGCGCTACACCGGGACAGGGGGCGAATGGCTACACCTTC,CASSATPGQGANGYTF
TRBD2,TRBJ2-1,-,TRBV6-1,TGTGCCAGCGTGTTATTAGCGGGGAACAGGAATGGGCAGTTCTTC,CASVLLAGNRNGQFF
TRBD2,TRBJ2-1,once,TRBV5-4,TGTGCCAGCAGAAACCAGACTAGCGGCTACAATGAGCAGTTCTTC,CASRNQTSGYNEQFF
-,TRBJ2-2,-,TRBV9,TGTGCCAGCAGCGTTTTACAGGAGAACACCGGGGAGCTGTTTTTT,CASSVLQENTGELFF
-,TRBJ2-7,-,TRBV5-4,TGTGCCAGCAGCCCTGAGCCCTCGACTGAGCAGTACTTC,CASSPEPSTEQYF
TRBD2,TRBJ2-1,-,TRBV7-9,TGTGCCAGCAGCCTAGCGGGAGATGTGAATGAGCAGTTCTTC,CASSLAGDVNEQFF
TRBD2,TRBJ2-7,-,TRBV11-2,TGTGCCAGCAACGACCTGGGACTAGCGGGGGACTACGAGCAGTACTTC,CASNDLGLAGDYEQYF
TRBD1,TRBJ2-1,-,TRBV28,TGTGCCACCAACAATTACAGGGGGAGCTCCTACAATGAGCAGTTCTTC,CATNNYRGSSYNEQFF
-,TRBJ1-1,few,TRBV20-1,TGCAGTGCTAGATTCGACACTGAAGCTTTCTTT,CSARFDTEAFF
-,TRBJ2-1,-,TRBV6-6,TGTGCCAGCAGACCGACTAGGCTTCCGGGTGAGCAGTTCTTC,CASRPTRLPGEQFF
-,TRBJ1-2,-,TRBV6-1,TGTGCCAGCAGTGACCCCCCTGGTCTAGGGGCAGATGGCTACACCTTC,CASSDPPGLGADGYTF
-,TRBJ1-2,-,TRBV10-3,TGTGCTATCAGTCCGGACAGTAACTATGGCTACACCTTC,CAISPDSNYGYTF
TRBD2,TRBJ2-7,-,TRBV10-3,TGTGCCATCAGTTTAGCGGGAGACTCCTACGAGCAGTACTTC,CAISLAGDSYEQYF
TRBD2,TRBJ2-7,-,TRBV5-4,TGTGCCAGCAGCCCCCTAGCGGTGGGCCAAGAGCGGTACGAGCAGTACTTC,CASSPLAVGQERYEQYF
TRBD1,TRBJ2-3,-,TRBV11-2,TGTGCCAGCAGCTCCTTCGGGGACAGGCCGCCCGATACGCAGTATTTT,CASSSFGDRPPDTQYF
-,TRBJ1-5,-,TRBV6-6,TGTGCCAGCAGTTACTCGAGGCAGAGCAATCAGCCCCAGCATTTT,CASSYSRQSNQPQHF
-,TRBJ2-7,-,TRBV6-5,TGTGCCAGCAGGCCCAATTTCGGGAGTTTCTACGAGCAGTACTTC,CASRPNFGSFYEQYF
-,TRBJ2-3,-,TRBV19,TGTGCCAGTAGTATAGACTTAGCGGTACGGGAGACAGATACGCAGTATTTT,CASSIDLAVRETDTQYF
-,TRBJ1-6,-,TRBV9,TGTGCCAGCAGCGTAGGGTCGGCCGGGGATTCACCCCTCCACTTT,CASSVGSAGDSPLHF
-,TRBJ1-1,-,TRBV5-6,TGTGCCAGCCGTATGCAGGGTGGGCTGAACACTGAAGCTTTCTTT,CASRMQGGLNTEAFF
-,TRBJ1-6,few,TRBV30,TGTGCCTGGGCCGAGGGCATCCATAATTCACCCCTCCACTTT,CAWAEGIHNSPLHF
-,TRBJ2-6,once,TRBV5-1,TGCGCCAGCAGCTTGAATACAGGGTTCTCTGGGGCCAACGTCCTGACTTTC,CASSLNTGFSGANVLTF
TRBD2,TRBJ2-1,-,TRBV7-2,TGTGCCAGCACCTCATCCGGGACTAGCTACAATGAGCAGTTCTTC,CASTSSGTSYNEQFF
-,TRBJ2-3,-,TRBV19,TGTGCCAGTACCCTGGGCCTAGCTAGCACAGATACGCAGTATTTT,CASTLGLASTDTQYF
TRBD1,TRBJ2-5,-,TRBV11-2,TGTGCCAGCAGCTCGACCTTAGGACAGGGAGATACCGAGACCCAGTACTTC,CASSSTLGQGDTETQYF
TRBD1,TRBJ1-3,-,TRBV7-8,TGTGCCAGCAGCCCGACAGGGTCCTCTGGAAACACCATATATTTT,CASSPTGSSGNTIYF
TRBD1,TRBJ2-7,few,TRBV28,TGTGCCAGCAGTCCCACCGGGACAGGGATCTACGAGCAGTACTTC,CASSPTGTGIYEQYF
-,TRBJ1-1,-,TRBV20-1,TGCAGTGCACCCTCCGGTGGTGAAGCTTTCTTT,CSAPSGGEAFF
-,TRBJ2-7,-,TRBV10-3,TGTGCCATCAGTGAGTCGCGGGGGCCCTACGAGCAGTACTTC,CAISESRGPYEQYF
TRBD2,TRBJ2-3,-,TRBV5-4,TGTGCCAGCAGCCGTCCGGCTAGCGGGGGTAGGGATACGCAGTATTTT,CASSRPASGGRDTQYF
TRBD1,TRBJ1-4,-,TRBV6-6,TGTGCCAGCAGTTACGGAGGGGGCGCGAGTGAAAAACTGTTTTTT,CASSYGGGASEKLFF
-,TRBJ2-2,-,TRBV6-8,TGTGCCAGCAGCCACTTGACTCGGCCGAACACCGGGGAGCTGTTTTTT,CASSHLTRPNTGELFF
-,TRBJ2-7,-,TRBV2,TGTGCCAGCAGTGAAGGGGCTCTTCAGGGAGGGCAGTACTTC,CASSEGALQGGQYF
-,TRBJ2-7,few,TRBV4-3,TGCGCCAGCAGCCCCCTACCCGGGGAGGTCTACGAGCAGTACTTC,CASSPLPGEVYEQYF
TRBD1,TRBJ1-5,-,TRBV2,TGTGCCAGCAGAGACGACAGGGGGGTTGGCAATCAGCCCCAGCATTTT,CASRDDRGVGNQPQHF
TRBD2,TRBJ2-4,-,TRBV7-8,TGTGCCAGCAGCGTTAGCGGGGCAGCCAAAAACATTCAGTACTTC,CASSVSGAAKNIQYF
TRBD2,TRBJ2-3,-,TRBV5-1,TGCGCCAGCAGCTCACCAGAGACTAGCTCCACCGATACGCAGTATTTT,CASSSPETSSTDTQYF